The 14 T cell receptor beta chains below come from one sample, sequenced in a study of blood T cell repertoires in COVID-19. Repertoires were generated with immunoSEQ multiplex PCR, while TCRdb's copy carries only in-frame clones and drops some. The profile covers some 65,000 clones, with around 88% appearing a single time and 15% to 20% taken by the ten largest. The source material was peripheral blood. These receptors all stem from a man in his forties with COVID-19, enrolled during active disease.

Written as DNA, the CDR3 is TGTGCCACCCTAGGGGCCCGGGACAGGGGCAACTATGGCTACACCTTC. Its protein product is CATLGARDRGNYGYTF. The chain joins TRBV19 to TRBJ1-2, with 10 positions matching TRBD1. Germline V gene sequence: CDR1 LNHDA, CDR2 SQIVND (reference sequence). The length of the CDR3 is 16 residues. V lost 10 bases and J lost 2; bases outside the gene matches: 13.

This rearrangement joins TRBV6-5 to TRBJ2-7, with D perhaps matching TRBD2 (6 bases). The CDR3 covers 13 residues. Germline lookup yields CDR1 MNHEY and CDR2 SVGAGI. Trimming stripped 10 bases from V and 1 base from J, with 14 bases between. CDR3 amino acids: CATRLGGSYEQYF. DNA for the CDR3: TGTGCCACCCGACTCGGGGGTTCCTACGAGCAGTACTTC.

In regard to this clone: The sample contains more than one DNA sequence encoding this CDR3. The chain uses TRBV6-5 and TRBJ1-1; D not certain. CDR3 size: 13 residues. The germline V and J ends were trimmed by 6 bases and 2 bases, with 10 bases remaining between them. CDR1 MNHEY and CDR2 SVGAGI come from the germline V gene. CDR3 amino acids: CASSLEGNTEAFF. DNA of the CDR3: TGTGCCAGCAGCCTCGAGGGAAACACTGAAGCTTTCTTT.

This clone was counted at least ten times. The V call is TRBV5-5, the J call TRBJ2-5; tentatively, D is TRBD2 (6 bases). There are 14 residues in the CDR3. Germline assignment: CDR1 SGHKS and CDR2 YYEKEE (reference sequence). V lost 1 base, J lost 9 bases, and 16 bases lay in between. CDR3 coding DNA: TGTGCCAGCAGCTTGAGGGCCTCGGGGGATCCCCAGTACTTC. This gives the protein CASSLRASGDPQYF.

The gene calls are TRBV10-1 and TRBJ1-2; the D gene is possibly TRBD1 (6 bases). Trimming took 5 bases from V and 7 from J, leaving 20 bases between them. Looked up from germline, CDR1 is WNHNN and CDR2 is SYGVQD (reference sequence). The CDR3 totals 15 residues. The CDR3 region is CASSQYRTVSSGYTF. The CDR3 bases are TGCGCCAGCAGTCAATATCGGACAGTGTCCTCTGGCTACACCTTC.

The rearrangement joins TRBV29-1 to TRBJ1-2; possibly TRBD1 for D (6 bases). Germline-derived CDR1 and CDR2 are SQVTM and ANQGSEA. V was cut by 6 bases and J by 8 bases, with 19 bases left in between. This CDR3 has 13 amino acids. The CDR3 coding sequence is TGCAGCGTGACGTCCGGGACAAAGGAAGGCTACACCTTC. Residues: CSVTSGTKEGYTF. The variable domain in full, with the rest retrieved from reference TRBV29-1 and TRBJ1-2, is SAVISQKPSRDICQRGTSLTIQCQVDSQVTMMFWYRQQPGQSLTLIATANQGSEATYESGFVIDKFPISRPNLTFSTLTVSNMSPEDSSIYLCSVTSGTKEGYTFGSGTRLTVV.

The chain is built from TRBV5-5 and TRBJ1-1; D is undetermined. Germline loops: CDR1 SGHKS, CDR2 YYEKEE (reference sequence). This CDR3 has 13 residues. Trimming took 4 bases from V and 0 from J, leaving 7 bases between them. The CDR3 nucleotides are TGTGCCAGCAGCGGGCAGATGAACACTGAAGCTTTCTTT. Translated: CASSGQMNTEAFF.

This chain links TRBV30 with TRBJ1-2; 10 bases are shared with TRBD1. Germline CDR1 and CDR2: GTSNPN and SVGIG (reference sequence). The V segment lost 3 bases and the J segment 5 bases; nucleotides outside the gene matches: 12. The CDR3 length is 16 residues. CDR3 nucleotides: TGTGCCTGGAGGGGGGAGGGACAGGGGATCCTGTATGGCTACACCTTC. It codes for CAWRGEGQGILYGYTF.

The V and J genes are TRBV12-3 or TRBV12-4 and TRBJ2-2; D is unclear. This CDR3 region has 13 residues. The V gene lost 2 bases and the J gene lost 5 bases, with 6 bases spanning the gap. CDR3 DNA: TGTGCCAGCAGTTTATCTTTTACCGGGGAGCTGTTTTTT. It encodes CASSLSFTGELFF.

The chain combines TRBV2 with TRBJ2-2; D gene unclear. Germline V gives CDR1 SNHLY, CDR2 FYNNEI. Trimming pared 6 bases from V and 0 bases from J, leaving 8 bases between. This CDR3 is built from 14 residues. CDR3 nucleotide sequence: TGTGCCAGCAGGACATCGACGAACACCGGGGAGCTGTTTTTT. Translation gives CASRTSTNTGELFF. Drawing the rest from reference TRBV2 and TRBJ2-2, the complete variable domain is EPEVTQTPSHQVTQMGQEVILRCVPISNHLYFYWYRQILGQKVEFLVSFYNNEISEKSEIFDDQFSVERPDGSNFTLKIRSTKLEDSAMYFCASRTSTNTGELFFGEGSRLTVL.

This chain links TRBV10-2 with TRBJ2-5, with 9 positions matching TRBD2. Germline V gene sequence: CDR1 WSHSY, CDR2 SAAADI. After removal of 5 bases from V and 5 bases from J, the junction contained 12 bases not matched to a gene. The CDR3 loop spans 16 amino acids. In nucleotides, the CDR3 is TGCGCCAGCAGTATCGGGTTGCGGGGGGGCGAGGAGACCCAGTACTTC. Protein: CASSIGLRGGEETQYF.

CDR3 in amino acids: CASSLGDREAFF. Written as DNA, the CDR3 is TGTGCCAGCAGCTTAGGGGACAGGGAAGCTTTCTTT. The rearrangement links TRBV7-9 to TRBJ1-1; TRBD1 matches at 8 bases. The CDR3 is 12 residues long. V shed 1 base and J 8 bases; nucleotides not matched to a gene: 0. The germline CDR1 and CDR2 sequences are SEHNR and FQNEAQ (reference sequence). The whole variable domain, remainder taken from reference TRBV7-9 and TRBJ1-1, is DTGVSQNPRHKITKRGQNVTFRCDPISEHNRLYWYRQTLGQGPEFLTYFQNEAQLEKSRLLSDRFSAERPKGSFSTLEIQRTEQGDSAMYLCASSLGDREAFFGQGTRLTVV.

This sequence joins TRBV28 and TRBJ2-2, with D unclear. This CDR3 spans 12 amino acids. The germline gives CDR1 MDHEN, CDR2 SYDVKM. Trimming removed 10 bases from V and 3 bases from J, with 9 bases in between. The CDR3: CATQVDTGELFF. Here the CDR3 DNA reads TGTGCCACCCAAGTAGACACCGGGGAGCTGTTTTTT.

This sequence joins TRBV5-1 and TRBJ2-2; D ambiguous. From germline, CDR1 is SGHRS and CDR2 YFSETQ. The CDR3 contains 13 residues. The germline V and J ends were trimmed by 4 bases and 0 bases, with 4 bases remaining between them. CDR3: CASSPSNTGELFF. The CDR3, as DNA: TGCGCCAGCAGCCCGTCGAACACCGGGGAGCTGTTTTTT. The full variable domain, in which reference TRBV5-1 and TRBJ2-2 provide the parts outside the CDR3, is KAGVTQTPRYLIKTRGQQVTLSCSPISGHRSVSWYQQTPGQGLQFLFEYFSETQRNKGNFPGRFSGRQFSNSRSEMNVSTLELGDSALYLCASSPSNTGELFFGEGSRLTVL.